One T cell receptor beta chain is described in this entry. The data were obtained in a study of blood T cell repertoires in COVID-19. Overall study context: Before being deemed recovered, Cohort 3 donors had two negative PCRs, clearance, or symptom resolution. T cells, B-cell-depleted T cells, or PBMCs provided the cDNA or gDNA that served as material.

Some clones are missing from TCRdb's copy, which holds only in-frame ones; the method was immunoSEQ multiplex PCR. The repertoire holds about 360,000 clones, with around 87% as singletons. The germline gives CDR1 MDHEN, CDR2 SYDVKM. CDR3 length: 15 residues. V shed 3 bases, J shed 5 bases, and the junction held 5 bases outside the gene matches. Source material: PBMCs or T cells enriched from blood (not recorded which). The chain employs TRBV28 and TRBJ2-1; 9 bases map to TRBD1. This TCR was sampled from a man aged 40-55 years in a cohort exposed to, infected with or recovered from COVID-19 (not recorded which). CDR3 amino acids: CASSFTGTGNNEQFF. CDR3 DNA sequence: TGTGCCAGCAGTTTTACCGGGACAGGGAACAATGAGCAGTTCTTC.